Each of the 20 T cell receptor beta chains below was sequenced from the same sample in a study of blood T cell repertoires in COVID-19. Clones were read by immunoSEQ multiplex PCR, and TCRdb kept only the in-frame ones, dropping some. The sample lists 150,000 to 200,000 clones, roughly 80% occurring once. The specimen sequenced was peripheral blood. These receptors all stem from a woman aged 40 to 55 with COVID-19, enrolled during active disease.

This chain uses TRBV5-5 with TRBJ1-1; 7 positions agree with TRBD1. The V segment lost 1 base and the J segment 1 base; nucleotides outside the gene matches: 4. The CDR3 has 15 residues. The germline CDR1 and CDR2 sequences are SGHKS and YYEKEE (reference sequence). CDR3 sequence reads: CASSLNGQANTEAFF. The CDR3 nucleotides are TGTGCCAGCAGCTTGAATGGACAGGCGAACACTGAAGCTTTCTTT.

The chain joins TRBV6-5 to TRBJ1-4; 10 bases agree with TRBD1. The CDR3 runs 14 residues. From germline, CDR1 is MNHEY and CDR2 SVGAGI. Unmatched junction bases numbered 6, after V lost 0 bases and J lost 14 bases. The CDR3 bases are TGTGCCAGCAGTTACTCCCGGGACAGGGGTAGGCTGTTTTTT. Its translation is CASSYSRDRGRLFF.

This chain joins TRBV6-2 or TRBV6-3 and TRBJ2-7; D is unclear. Trimming pared 0 bases from V and 6 bases from J, leaving 9 bases between. Germline assignment: CDR1 MNHEY and CDR2 SVGEGT. The CDR3 length is 13 residues. The CDR3 nucleotides read TGTGCCAGCAGTTACTCGCCCTCGAGCGAGCAGTACGTC. It codes for CASSYSPSSEQYV.

This clone was observed once. An end of the junction differs from the germline gene, which may be a read error. The chain combines TRBV4-1 with TRBJ2-3; 10 positions match TRBD2. CDR1 and CDR2 from the germline V gene are MGHRA and YSYEKL. This CDR3 comprises 13 residues. CDR3: CASSQDFSAGGIF. CDR3 bases: TGCGCCAGCAGCCAAGATTTCTCAGCGGGAGGGATATTT.

The chain employs TRBV6-4 and TRBJ1-1, with D possibly being TRBD1 (5 bases). V was shortened by 3 bases and J by 4 bases, with 9 bases between the two germline ends. Looked up from germline, CDR1 is MRHNA and CDR2 is SNTAGT. The CDR3 runs to 13 residues. The CDR3 DNA reads as TGTGCCAGCAGTGATGACAGAGGCACTGAAGCTTTCTTT. This encodes CASSDDRGTEAFF.

This clone showed up just once. The chain joins TRBV12-3 or TRBV12-4 to TRBJ1-1, with 10 positions matching TRBD1. The CDR3 runs 13 residues. V lost 6 bases, J lost 10 bases, and 8 bases stayed unmatched. The CDR3 sequence: CASRQTGGPGAFF. The CDR3 nucleotides are TGTGCCAGCAGGCAGACAGGGGGCCCGGGAGCTTTCTTT.

The CDR3 coding sequence is TGTGCCAGCAGCTTGGTTCTCTCGCGGGAGACCCAGTACTTC. Translated, it gives CASSLVLSRETQYF. This sequence joins TRBV5-5 and TRBJ2-5; D gene ambiguous. The V end lost 0 bases, the J end lost 5 bases, and 11 bases lay between the germline ends. The CDR3 runs to 14 residues. CDR1 and CDR2 from the germline V gene are SGHKS and YYEKEE (reference sequence).

The chain uses TRBV6-5 and TRBJ2-1; D possibly corresponds to TRBD2 (7 bases). Germline V CDR1 and CDR2: MNHEY, SVGAGI. V was cut by 6 bases and J by 5 bases, with 11 bases left in between. This CDR3 has 13 amino acids. CDR3 DNA: TGTGCCAGCAGCGCGGGGGCCGACAATGAGCAGTTCTTC. It is translated as CASSAGADNEQFF.

J is TRBJ2-3 and V is TRBV27; D gene uncertain. Between the trimmed V and J ends, which lost 6 bases and 0 bases, there was a span of 13 bases. Per germline, CDR1 MNHEY and CDR2 SMNVEV (reference sequence). This CDR3 is 15 amino acids long. The CDR3 nucleotides read TGTGCCAGCAGCCCCAAATCTGGCAGCACAGATACGCAGTATTTT. This sequence encodes CASSPKSGSTDTQYF.

V is TRBV5-1 and J is TRBJ1-2; tentatively, D is TRBD1 (6 bases). Germline V gene data show CDR1 as SGHRS and CDR2 as YFSETQ. The CDR3 has 15 residues. V lost 0 bases to trimming and J lost 3 bases, with 12 bases between them. The CDR3 loop is CASSLDRDGDYGYTF. CDR3 in DNA: TGCGCCAGCAGCTTGGACAGGGATGGTGACTATGGCTACACCTTC.

V is TRBV7-2 and J is TRBJ2-3; no reliable D call. The V end was cut by 4 bases, the J end by 1 base, with 9 bases between. Looked up from germline, CDR1 is SGHTA and CDR2 is FQGNSA. This CDR3 has 14 residues. The CDR3 loop reads CASSSSSGTDTQYF. The CDR3 region has the DNA TGTGCCAGCAGCTCTTCCAGTGGCACAGATACGCAGTATTTT. The full variable domain, its missing parts supplied by reference TRBV7-2 and TRBJ2-3, is GAGVSQSPSNKVTEKGKDVELRCDPISGHTALYWYRQSLGQGLEFLIYFQGNSAPDKSGLPSDRFSAERTGGSVSTLTIQRTQQEDSAVYLCASSSSSGTDTQYFGPGTRLTVL.

The J gene is TRBJ1-5, the V gene TRBV25-1, with TRBD1 identical over 8 bases. There are 14 residues in the CDR3. CDR1 is MGHDK and CDR2 is SYGVNS in the germline V gene. V dropped 5 bases and J dropped 3; count of bases not matched to a gene: 3. This chain's CDR3 is CASSRTGTNQPQHF. CDR3 sequence (DNA): TGTGCCAGCAGTAGGACAGGGACCAATCAGCCCCAGCATTTT.

The chain recombines TRBV29-1 with TRBJ2-2; the match to TRBD2 covers 14 bases. Germline CDR1 reads SQVTM; CDR2 reads ANQGSEA. The V gene end was trimmed by 6 bases and the J gene end by 1 base; junction bases not matched to a gene: 16. There are 20 residues in the CDR3. CDR3 DNA: TGCAGCGTCGCCCCCAACCCCGGGACTAGCGGGAGTTGGAACACCGGGGAGCTGTTTTTT. It codes for CSVAPNPGTSGSWNTGELFF.

This clone was detected a few times. V is TRBV3-1 (or the pseudogene TRBV3-2) and J is TRBJ2-1; TRBD1 is a possible D gene (6 bases). Germline lookup yields CDR1 LGHDT and CDR2 YNNKEL (reference sequence). The CDR3 is 18 amino acids. V was cut by 5 bases and J by 2 bases, with 22 bases left in between. In nucleotides, the CDR3 is TGTGCCAGCAGCTCTCACTCAACAGGGCGAGTTGCCTACAATGAGCAGTTCTTC. This codes for CASSSHSTGRVAYNEQFF.

The CDR3 reads CASSPYSGYEQYF. DNA for the CDR3: TGTGCCAGCTCACCTTATTCGGGTTACGAGCAGTACTTC. The chain recombines TRBV18 with TRBJ2-7; D call uncertain. Germline V gene sequence: CDR1 KGHSH, CDR2 LQKENI. The CDR3 covers 13 residues. V was clipped by 3 bases and J by 4 bases, with 10 bases between them.

The chain is built from TRBV2 and TRBJ1-2, with unresolved D. This CDR3 region has 12 residues. CDR1 and CDR2 (germline): SNHLY, FYNNEI. V was pared by 7 bases and J by 11 bases, with 17 bases between. In nucleotides, the CDR3 is TGTGCCAGCACAGGCAGGTTCCCAGGATACACCTTC. This sequence encodes CASTGRFPGYTF.

This rearrangement joins TRBV18 to TRBJ2-1; D may be TRBD1 (8 bases). This CDR3 contains 14 residues. Trimming took 4 bases from V and 4 from J, leaving 11 bases between them. CDR1 and CDR2 from the germline V gene are KGHSH and LQKENI. In DNA, the CDR3 is TGTGCCAGCTCACAACAGGGGGGGTACAATGAGCAGTTCTTC. Translation: CASSQQGGYNEQFF.

This clone was counted once. The rearrangement links TRBV3-1 (or the pseudogene TRBV3-2) to TRBJ2-5; 8 bases fit TRBD2. The germline V gene encodes CDR1 LGHDT and CDR2 YNNKEL (reference sequence). CDR3 length: 14 amino acids. Germline trimming cut 4 bases from V and 2 bases from J; bases unmatched to any gene: 3. The CDR3 nucleotides are TGTGCCAGCAGCCTACTAGCGGAACAAGAGACCCAGTACTTC. It is translated as CASSLLAEQETQYF.

The chain recombines TRBV19 with TRBJ2-1, with a weak D call TRBD1 (6 bases). In germline, CDR1 is LNHDA, CDR2 SQIVND (reference sequence). The ends were cut back, 0 bases at V and 5 bases at J, with 17 bases in the middle. This CDR3 contains 17 residues. The CDR3 DNA reads TGTGCCAGTAGTATAGAGATCAGTACAGGGCGCCACAATGAGCAGTTCTTC. The encoded protein is CASSIEISTGRHNEQFF. Complete variable domain (other parts from reference TRBV19 and TRBJ2-1): DGGITQSPKYLFRKEGQNVTLSCEQNLNHDAMYWYRQDPGQGLRLIYYSQIVNDFQKGDIAEGYSVSREKKESFPLTVTSAQKNPTAFYLCASSIEISTGRHNEQFFGPGTRLTVL.

The chain has TRBV5-1 and TRBJ2-5, with 8 bases matching TRBD1. This CDR3 has 17 residues. Germline-derived CDR1 and CDR2 are SGHRS and YFSETQ. V lost 1 base to trimming and J lost 5 bases; unmatched junction nucleotides: 13. The chain's CDR3 is CASSLYGTGIPGETQYF. The CDR3 DNA is TGCGCCAGCAGCTTGTATGGGACAGGAATACCTGGGGAGACCCAGTACTTC.